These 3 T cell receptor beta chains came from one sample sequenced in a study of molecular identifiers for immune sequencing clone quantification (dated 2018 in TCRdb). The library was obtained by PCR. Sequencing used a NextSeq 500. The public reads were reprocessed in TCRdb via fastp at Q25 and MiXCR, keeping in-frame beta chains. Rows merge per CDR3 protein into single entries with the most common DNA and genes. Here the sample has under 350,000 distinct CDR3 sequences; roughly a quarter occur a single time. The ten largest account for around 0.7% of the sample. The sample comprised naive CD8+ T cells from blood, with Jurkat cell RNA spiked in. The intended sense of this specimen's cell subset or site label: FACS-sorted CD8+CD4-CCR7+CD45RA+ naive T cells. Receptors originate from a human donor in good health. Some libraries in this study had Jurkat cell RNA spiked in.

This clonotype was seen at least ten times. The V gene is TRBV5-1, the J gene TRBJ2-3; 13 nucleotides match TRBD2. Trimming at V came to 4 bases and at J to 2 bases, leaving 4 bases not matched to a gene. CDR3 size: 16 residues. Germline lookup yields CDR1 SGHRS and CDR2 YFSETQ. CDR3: CASSPGLAGTTDTQYF. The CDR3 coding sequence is TGCGCCAGCAGCCCGGGACTAGCGGGGACCACAGATACGCAGTATTTT.

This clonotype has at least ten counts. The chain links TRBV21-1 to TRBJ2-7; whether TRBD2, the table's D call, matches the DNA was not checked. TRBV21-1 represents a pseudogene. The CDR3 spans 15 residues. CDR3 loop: CASSKVEGPLSEQYF. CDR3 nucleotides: TGTGCCAGCAGCAAAGTCGAGGGACCTCTGAGCGAGCAGTACTTC.

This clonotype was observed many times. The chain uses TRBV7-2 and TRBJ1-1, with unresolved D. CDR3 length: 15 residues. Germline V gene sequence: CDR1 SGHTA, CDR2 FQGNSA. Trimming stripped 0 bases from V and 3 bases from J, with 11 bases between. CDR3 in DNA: TGTGCCAGCAGCTTAGCCGGGCTCGGGGACACTGAAGCTTTCTTT. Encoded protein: CASSLAGLGDTEAFF.